This T cell receptor beta chain was captured in a study of cytomegalovirus exposure and HLA in healthy donors. Germline values: CDR1 LGHNA, CDR2 YNFKEQ. The CDR3 totals 16 residues. Losses at the gene ends were 0 bases for V and 0 bases for J; bases not matched to a gene: 5. Overall study findings and caveats: Reportedly, cytomegalovirus status was diagnosed with high sensitivity and specificity.

To note about this clone: Its antigen is unknown.

Primers included in the PCR were 60 Vbeta and 13 Jbeta primers. The repertoire was sequenced with immunoSEQ multiplex PCR; TCRdb's copy has only in-frame clones and lacks some. This table holds about 180,000 clones, 80% found once. The chain carries TRBV4-2 and TRBJ2-7; 7 bases line up with TRBD2. The clonotype was recovered from a girl under 18 in good health and CMV-seropositive. The sequencing sample was made of PBMCs. CDR3 sequence reads: CASSQDAGLGSYEQYF. The DNA of the CDR3 is TGTGCCAGCAGCCAAGACGCCGGACTAGGCTCCTACGAGCAGTACTTC.